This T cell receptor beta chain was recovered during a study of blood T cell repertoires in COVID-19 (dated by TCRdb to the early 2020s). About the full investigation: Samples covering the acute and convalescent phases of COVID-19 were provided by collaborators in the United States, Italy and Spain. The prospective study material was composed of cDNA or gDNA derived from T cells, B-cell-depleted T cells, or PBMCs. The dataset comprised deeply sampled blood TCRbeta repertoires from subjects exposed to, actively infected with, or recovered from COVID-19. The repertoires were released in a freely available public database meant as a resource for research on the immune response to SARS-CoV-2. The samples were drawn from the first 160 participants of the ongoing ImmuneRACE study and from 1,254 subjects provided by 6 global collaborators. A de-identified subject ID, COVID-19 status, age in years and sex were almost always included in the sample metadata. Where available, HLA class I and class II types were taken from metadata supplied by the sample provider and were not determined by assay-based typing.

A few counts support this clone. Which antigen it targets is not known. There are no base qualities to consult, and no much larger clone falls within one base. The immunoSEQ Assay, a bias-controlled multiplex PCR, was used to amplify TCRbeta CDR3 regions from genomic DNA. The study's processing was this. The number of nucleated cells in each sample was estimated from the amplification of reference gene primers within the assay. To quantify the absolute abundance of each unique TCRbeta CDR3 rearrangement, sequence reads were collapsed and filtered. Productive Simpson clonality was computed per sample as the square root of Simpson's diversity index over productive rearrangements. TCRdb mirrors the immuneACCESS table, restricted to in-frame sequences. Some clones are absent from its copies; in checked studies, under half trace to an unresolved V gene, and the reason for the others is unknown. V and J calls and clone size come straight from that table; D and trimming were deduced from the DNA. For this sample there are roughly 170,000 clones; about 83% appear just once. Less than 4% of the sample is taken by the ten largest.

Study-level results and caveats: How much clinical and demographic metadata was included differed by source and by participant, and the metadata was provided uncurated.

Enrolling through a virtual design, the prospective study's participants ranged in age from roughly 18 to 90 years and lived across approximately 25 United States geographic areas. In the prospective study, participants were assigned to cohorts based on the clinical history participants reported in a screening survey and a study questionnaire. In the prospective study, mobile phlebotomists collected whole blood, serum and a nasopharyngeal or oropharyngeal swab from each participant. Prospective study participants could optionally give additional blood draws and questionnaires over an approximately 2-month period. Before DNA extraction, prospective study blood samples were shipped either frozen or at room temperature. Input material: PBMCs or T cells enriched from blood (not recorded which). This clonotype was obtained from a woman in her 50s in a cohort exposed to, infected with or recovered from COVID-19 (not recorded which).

The encoded CDR3 is CASSRDRVGEQYF. The DNA sequence is given as TGTGCCAGCAGCCGGGACAGGGTAGGCGAGCAGTACTTC. The chain uses TRBV5-4 and TRBJ2-7; TRBD1 lines up with 9 middle nucleotides. The germline V gene (reference sequence) supplies CDR1 SGHNT and CDR2 YYREEE. The CDR3 has 13 amino acids, counting the end cysteine and phenylalanine. Left in the record is the CDR3 DNA by itself, 39 bases read in frame from the first base. Germline trimming amounts to 4 bases on V and 6 bases on J, with 5 as the count of junction bases outside the gene matches.